These T cell receptor beta chains were read from a single sample in a study of CD8 T cells in ankylosing spondylitis. Each CDR3 protein gets one entry after TCRdb re-called the 5' RACE reads with MiXCR. This table holds some 52,000 distinct CDR3 sequences, 6% to 7.5% found once. Sequencing was carried out using blood, either unsorted or a sorted T cell fraction (not recorded which). These receptors all come from a female donor with ankylosing spondylitis or in good health (not recorded which). Each CDR3 is given with its conserved first and last residue. A D gene is named only where the DNA matches it firmly. Size is omitted from some rows. Given values are once, few, many or a class for expanded clones.

>TRBJ2-1|many|-|TRBV5-1|18
TGCGCCAGCAGCTTGGCCGTCGGGGGCCCCTTTCTAGACAATGAGCAGTTCTTC
CASSLAVGGPFLDNEQFF
>TRBJ2-1|many|-|TRBV5-4|11
TGTGCCAGCAGTCATGGGTATGAGCAGTTCTTC
CASSHGYEQFF
>TRBJ1-1|many|-|TRBV12-3/TRBV12-4|13
TGTGCCAGCAAGGGGAGCACGGGAACTGAAGCTTTCTTT
CASKGSTGTEAFF
>TRBJ1-1|many|-|TRBV20-1|12
TGCAGTGCTAGATTTCGGGGGAATGAAGCTTTCTTT
CSARFRGNEAFF
>TRBJ2-1|medium-sized|TRBD2|TRBV5-1|14
TGCGCCAGCAGCGCTAGCGGGGTTTTCGATGAGCAGTTCTTC
CASSASGVFDEQFF
>TRBJ2-3|few|TRBD2|TRBV5-1|16
TGCGCCAGCAGCGGCACGGGACTAGCTTTTTCAGATACGCAGTATTTT
CASSGTGLAFSDTQYF
>TRBJ1-1|-|-|TRBV20-1|15
TGCAGTGCTAGAGATGCATCAGAGATTAACACTGAAGCTTTCTTT
CSARDASEINTEAFF
>TRBJ2-5|many|-|TRBV20-1|15
TGCAGTGCTAGGGGCCGGGATAGGATCCAAGAGACCCAGTACTTC
CSARGRDRIQETQYF
>TRBJ1-6|many|-|TRBV6-2/TRBV6-3|17
TGTGCCAGCAGTTACTCGACGGCCGGGACACTTTCTTTGCCCCTCCACTTT
CASSYSTAGTLSLPLHF
>TRBJ2-3|many|TRBD2|TRBV2|15
TGTGCCAGCAGACAGCTAGCGGGGGGAATGGGTACGCAGTATTTT
CASRQLAGGMGTQYF
>TRBJ2-2|many|TRBD1|TRBV20-1|14
TGCAGTGCTAGAGCAGGGGGCAACACCGGGGAGCTGTTTTTT
CSARAGGNTGELFF
>TRBJ1-1|many|TRBD1|TRBV12-3/TRBV12-4|14
TGTGCCAGCAGTCCCCGACAGGGAGGAACTGAAGCTTTCTTT
CASSPRQGGTEAFF
>TRBJ2-1|many|-|TRBV7-9|15
TGTGCCAGCAGCTTGAGGGGCAGCTCCTACAATGAGCAGTTCTTC
CASSLRGSSYNEQFF
>TRBJ2-1|many|-|TRBV7-6|14
TGTGCCAGCAGCTCGAATACGGCGTACAATGAGCAGTTCTTC
CASSSNTAYNEQFF
>TRBJ1-1|few|-|TRBV10-1|11
TGCGCCAGCAGTAGTTTCACTGAAGCTTTCTTT
CASSSFTEAFF
>TRBJ2-2|many|TRBD1|TRBV28|15
TGTGCCAGCAGTTTGGGGACAGTCAACACCGGGGAGCTGTTTTTT
CASSLGTVNTGELFF
>TRBJ1-1|-|-|TRBV27|15
TGTGCCAGCAGTAACCTCCCGGGGATTGGGGCTGAAGCTTTCTTT
CASSNLPGIGAEAFF
>TRBJ2-3|many|-|TRBV20-1|18
TGCAGTGCTCCGACAACGCTTATAGGACCAGACCGGTGGGATACGCAGTATTTT
CSAPTTLIGPDRWDTQYF
>TRBJ2-1|medium-sized|-|TRBV7-6|13
TGTGCCAGCAGCTTAAGTTCCTACAATGAGCAGTTCTTC
CASSLSSYNEQFF
>TRBJ1-1|many|-|TRBV6-1|14
TGTGCCAGCAGGGGGGGCGCACAAAACACTGAAGCTTTCTTT
CASRGGAQNTEAFF
>TRBJ2-5|few|TRBD2|TRBV7-2|15
TGTGCCAGCAGCACTAGCGGGGGGGCCCTAGAGACCCAGTACTTC
CASSTSGGALETQYF
>TRBJ1-4|many|-|TRBV20-1|12
TGCAGTGCCACCGGACCTAATGAAAAACTGTTTTTT
CSATGPNEKLFF
>TRBJ2-5|many|-|TRBV5-1|14
TGCGCCAGCAGCTTCGGACTGACACAAGAGACCCAGTACTTC
CASSFGLTQETQYF
>TRBJ1-1|many|-|TRBV10-1|12
TGCGCCAGCACCAGGGACAACACTGAAGCTTTCTTT
CASTRDNTEAFF
>TRBJ1-5|many|TRBD1|TRBV5-8|15
TGTGCCAGCAGCTTTTTGAGGGGGCCTGATCAGCCCCAGCATTTT
CASSFLRGPDQPQHF
>TRBJ2-2|few|TRBD1|TRBV7-2|15
TGTGCCAGCAGCTTATCAGGGGGATCGGCCGGGGAGCTGTTTTTT
CASSLSGGSAGELFF
>TRBJ1-6|many|-|TRBV25-1|14
TGTGCCAGCACCGCGGAGTACTATAATTCACCCCTCCACTTT
CASTAEYYNSPLHF
>TRBJ2-2|many|-|TRBV6-5|18
TGTGCCAGCAGTTACTGGGTAACGGGGATCACTCACACCGGGGAGCTGTTTTTT
CASSYWVTGITHTGELFF
>TRBJ2-7|many|-|TRBV27|12
TGTGCCAGCAGTAACCAGGGCTACGAGCAGTACTTC
CASSNQGYEQYF
>TRBJ1-5|few|-|TRBV19|17
TGTGCCAGTAGTATTTTGTCCGGGAGGGCGAGCAATCAGCCCCAGCATTTT
CASSILSGRASNQPQHF
>TRBJ1-1|many|-|TRBV7-8|14
TGTGCCAGCAGCTACCGGGGAGCGACCCCGGTCTCTTTCTTT
CASSYRGATPVSFF
>TRBJ1-1|-|-|TRBV29-1|14
TGCAGCGTTTTGGGTCACCGGATCGAGGGTGAAGCTTTCTTT
CSVLGHRIEGEAFF
>TRBJ1-4|many|-|TRBV3-1|11
TGTGCCAGCAGCCAGCGGACAAGACTGTTTTTT
CASSQRTRLFF
>TRBJ1-2|many|-|TRBV9|14
TGTGCCAGCAGCGTAGGGTCAGGGGACTATGGCTACACCTTC
CASSVGSGDYGYTF
>TRBJ2-3|many|-|TRBV24-1|20
TGTGCCACCAGTGATCGAATTGTCCAAAGGGACTTGACTAGCACAGATACGCAGTATTTT
CATSDRIVQRDLTSTDTQYF
>TRBJ1-2|many|-|TRBV5-1|13
TGCGCCAGCAGCAAGTCAGGGGAAGGCGGCTACACCTTC
CASSKSGEGGYTF
>TRBJ1-2|few|-|TRBV7-9|13
TGTGCCAGCAGCCCCTTTGCGGGGGATGGCTACACCTTC
CASSPFAGDGYTF
>TRBJ2-5|many|-|TRBV20-1|13
TGCAGTGCTAGAGTCCAGGTTACGGAGACCCAGTACTTC
CSARVQVTETQYF
>TRBJ1-1|few|-|TRBV7-2|14
TGTGCCAGCAGCTTAGGGCAGGGGAATGTTGAAGCTTTCTTT
CASSLGQGNVEAFF
>TRBJ1-2|many|-|TRBV5-1|16
TGCGCCAGCAGCTTGGTAGTCCAGGAGCTCTCCTATGGCTACACCTTC
CASSLVVQELSYGYTF
>TRBJ2-5|many|TRBD1|TRBV7-2|14
TGTGCCAGCAGCCCCACAGGGGATCAAGAGACCCAGTACTTC
CASSPTGDQETQYF
>TRBJ2-3|-|TRBD1|TRBV7-6|16
TGTGCCAGCAGCAAGGGGACAGGGGTGAGCACAGATACGCAGTATTTT
CASSKGTGVSTDTQYF
>TRBJ2-7|many|-|TRBV20-1|14
TGCAGTGCTAACCCGGAGGCTACGGGGGTCGAGCAGTACTTC
CSANPEATGVEQYF
>TRBJ1-5|many|-|TRBV20-1|14
TGCAGTGCTAGAGATCTCTTCGGGGGGGAGCCCCAGCATTTT
CSARDLFGGEPQHF
>TRBJ2-2|many|-|TRBV5-1|15
TGCGCCAGCAGTCCTCGTCCGTCCCGGACCGGGGAGCTGTTTTTT
CASSPRPSRTGELFF
>TRBJ1-1|many|TRBD1|TRBV7-3|14
TGTGCCAGCAGCCGGGACAGGGTGAACACTGAAGCTTTCTTT
CASSRDRVNTEAFF
>TRBJ2-2|few|-|TRBV7-2|15
TGTGCCAGCAGCAATGACAGGATGTTTACCGGGGAGCTGTTTTTT
CASSNDRMFTGELFF
>TRBJ1-5|few|TRBD1|TRBV6-1|18
TGTGCCAGCAGATTACTCCCCCCCGGGACAGGGGACAATCAGCCCCAGCATTTT
CASRLLPPGTGDNQPQHF
>TRBJ1-2|few|-|TRBV5-1|13
TGCGCCAGCACGGCAGATAACAACTATGGCTACACCTTC
CASTADNNYGYTF
>TRBJ2-2|many|TRBD2|TRBV27|13
TGTGCCAGCTTGGGGGGGGTCACCGGGGAGCTGTTTTTT
CASLGGVTGELFF
>TRBJ2-3|many|TRBD2|TRBV28|16
TGTGCCAGCAGTTTAGTTGGCGGGGGGGCCGAAGATACGCAGTATTTT
CASSLVGGGAEDTQYF
>TRBJ1-2|many|-|TRBV6-5|15
TGTGCCAGCAGTTACCTGGGGGGGAACAAGGATGGCTACACCTTC
CASSYLGGNKDGYTF
>TRBJ2-7|many|-|TRBV6-5|14
TGTGCCAGCCGTCTACAGGGTGGGAGTAACGAGCAGTACTTC
CASRLQGGSNEQYF
>TRBJ1-1|many|-|TRBV5-1|13
TGCGCCAGCAGAGGACAGATGAACACTGAAGCTTTCTTT
CASRGQMNTEAFF
>TRBJ1-1|many|TRBD1|TRBV29-1|16
TGCAGCGTTGAAGATGTCCGGGACAGGGCGTCCGGTGAAGCTTTCTTT
CSVEDVRDRASGEAFF
>TRBJ1-1|many|-|TRBV29-1|11
TGCAGCGTTCGCGGGAACACTGAAGCTTTCTTT
CSVRGNTEAFF
>TRBJ1-6|many|-|TRBV5-1|13
TGCGCCAGCAGCTGGGGGACGGGTGAGTCCCTCCACTTT
CASSWGTGESLHF
>TRBJ1-1|many|-|TRBV29-1|14
TGCAGCGTTTCGGTCAGGACGGGTCCAAAAGAGGCTTTCTTT
CSVSVRTGPKEAFF
>TRBJ2-2|few|-|TRBV28|15
TGTGCCAGCATCCTAAACAGCAGGTCGACCGGGGAGCTGTTTTTT
CASILNSRSTGELFF
>TRBJ2-2|many|-|TRBV29-1|12
TGCAGCGTTGGACACAACACCGGGGAGCTGTTTTTT
CSVGHNTGELFF